The 4 T cell receptor beta chains below were found in one sample sequenced in a study of T cells in localized non-small cell lung cancer. The data were produced by immunoSEQ multiplex PCR, yet TCRdb's version contains in-frame clones alone and is incomplete. The table has almost 65,000 clones, 90% seen once. This sample comprised peripheral blood, obtained before any cancer treatment. These receptor sequences come from a woman aged 40 to 75 with stage I lung adenocarcinoma.

This chain connects TRBV6-1 to TRBJ2-5; 9 positions match TRBD1. This CDR3 comprises 13 residues. Germline-derived CDR1 and CDR2 are MNHNS and SASEGT. V trimming: 4 bases; J trimming: 5 bases; junction bases outside the gene matches: 2. The DNA of the CDR3 is TGTGCCAGCAGTGGAACAGGGGGCGAGACCCAGTACTTC. Its protein product is CASSGTGGETQYF.

V usage is TRBV7-8 and J usage is TRBJ2-1; D is possibly TRBD1 or TRBD2 (5 bases each). V gave up 8 bases and J gave up 3 bases, with 14 bases separating them. This CDR3 is built from 14 residues. Germline V gene lookup returns CDR1 SGHVS and CDR2 FQNEAQ. CDR3 bases: TGTGCCAGCGTAAGAGGGGCCAACTACAATGAGCAGTTCTTC. This gives the protein CASVRGANYNEQFF.

The rearrangement links TRBV9 to TRBJ2-2; possibly TRBD1 for D (6 bases). Germline CDR1 reads SGDLS; CDR2 reads YYNGEE. V was pared by 2 bases and J by 7 bases, with 12 bases between. The CDR3 contains 14 residues. The CDR3: CASSVAQGYGELFF. The CDR3, as DNA: TGTGCCAGCAGCGTCGCGCAGGGGTACGGGGAGCTGTTTTTT.

This rearrangement joins TRBV19 to TRBJ1-1, with unresolved D. The CDR3 sequence is 14 residues long. Looked up from germline, CDR1 is LNHDA and CDR2 is SQIVND (reference sequence). The V end was cut by 5 bases, the J end by 7 bases, with 17 bases between. Here the CDR3 reads CASSPLEVYREAFF. For the CDR3, the DNA is TGTGCCAGTAGTCCCCTAGAGGTCTACCGTGAAGCTTTCTTT.